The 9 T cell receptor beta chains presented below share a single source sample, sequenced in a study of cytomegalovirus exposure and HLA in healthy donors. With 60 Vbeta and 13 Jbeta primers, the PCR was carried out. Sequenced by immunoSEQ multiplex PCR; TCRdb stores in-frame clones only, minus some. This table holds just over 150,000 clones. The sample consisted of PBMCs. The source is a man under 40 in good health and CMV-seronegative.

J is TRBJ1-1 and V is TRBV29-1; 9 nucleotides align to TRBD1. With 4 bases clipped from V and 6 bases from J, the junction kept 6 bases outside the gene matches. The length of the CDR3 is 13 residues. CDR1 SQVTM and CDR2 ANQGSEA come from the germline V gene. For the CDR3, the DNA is TGCAGCGTTGTGGGACAGGGTGTGGCTGAAGCTTTCTTT. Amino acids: CSVVGQGVAEAFF.

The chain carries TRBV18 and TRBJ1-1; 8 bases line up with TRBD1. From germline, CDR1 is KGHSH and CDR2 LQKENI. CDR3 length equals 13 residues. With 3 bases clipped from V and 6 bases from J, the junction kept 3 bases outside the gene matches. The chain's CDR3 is CASSPGQGAEAFF. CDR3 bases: TGTGCCAGCTCACCTGGACAGGGCGCTGAAGCTTTCTTT.

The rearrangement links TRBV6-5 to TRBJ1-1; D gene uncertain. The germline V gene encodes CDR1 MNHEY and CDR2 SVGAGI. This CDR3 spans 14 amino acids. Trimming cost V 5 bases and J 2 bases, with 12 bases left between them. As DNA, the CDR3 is TGTGCCAGCAGTGGGCACCCCCTTAACACTGAAGCTTTCTTT. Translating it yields CASSGHPLNTEAFF.

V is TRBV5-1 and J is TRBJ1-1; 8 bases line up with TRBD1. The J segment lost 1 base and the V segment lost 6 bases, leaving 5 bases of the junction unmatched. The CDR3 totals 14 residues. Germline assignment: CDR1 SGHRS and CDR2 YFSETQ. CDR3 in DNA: TGCGCCAGCATGCCCGGGACAGGGAACACTGAAGCTTTCTTT. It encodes CASMPGTGNTEAFF.

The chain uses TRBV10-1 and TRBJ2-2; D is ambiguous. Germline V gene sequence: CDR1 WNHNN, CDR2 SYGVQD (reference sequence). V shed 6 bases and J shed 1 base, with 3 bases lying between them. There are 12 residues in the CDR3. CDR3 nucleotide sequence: TGCGCCAGCAGCCAGAACACCGGGGAGCTGTTTTTT. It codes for CASSQNTGELFF.

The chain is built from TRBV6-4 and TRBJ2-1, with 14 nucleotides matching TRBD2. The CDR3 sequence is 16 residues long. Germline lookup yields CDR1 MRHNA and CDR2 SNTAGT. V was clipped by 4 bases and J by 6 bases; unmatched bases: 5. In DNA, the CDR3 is TGTGCCAGCAGTGCGGACGGGACTAGCGGGAGCAATGAGCAGTTCTTC. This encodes CASSADGTSGSNEQFF.

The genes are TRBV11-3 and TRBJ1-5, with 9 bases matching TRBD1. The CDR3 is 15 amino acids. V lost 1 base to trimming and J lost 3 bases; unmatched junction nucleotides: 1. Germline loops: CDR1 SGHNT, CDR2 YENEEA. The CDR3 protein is CASSLGQGDNQPQHF. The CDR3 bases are TGTGCCAGCAGCTTAGGACAGGGGGACAATCAGCCCCAGCATTTT.

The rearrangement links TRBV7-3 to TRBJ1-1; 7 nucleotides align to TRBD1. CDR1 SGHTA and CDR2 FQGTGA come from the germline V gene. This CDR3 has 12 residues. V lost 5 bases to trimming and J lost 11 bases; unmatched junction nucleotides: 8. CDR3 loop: CASSPPGGNAFF. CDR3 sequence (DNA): TGTGCCAGCAGCCCACCAGGGGGGAACGCTTTCTTT.

CDR3 sequence: CASSPMTGTEAFF. The CDR3 DNA reads as TGTGCCAGCAGTCCCATGACAGGGACTGAAGCTTTCTTT. This sequence joins TRBV27 and TRBJ1-1; 7 bases agree with TRBD1. The CDR3 length is 13 residues. The trim removed 5 bases at V and 5 bases at J, leaving 5 bases unmatched. Per the germline V gene, CDR1 is MNHEY and CDR2 is SMNVEV (reference sequence).